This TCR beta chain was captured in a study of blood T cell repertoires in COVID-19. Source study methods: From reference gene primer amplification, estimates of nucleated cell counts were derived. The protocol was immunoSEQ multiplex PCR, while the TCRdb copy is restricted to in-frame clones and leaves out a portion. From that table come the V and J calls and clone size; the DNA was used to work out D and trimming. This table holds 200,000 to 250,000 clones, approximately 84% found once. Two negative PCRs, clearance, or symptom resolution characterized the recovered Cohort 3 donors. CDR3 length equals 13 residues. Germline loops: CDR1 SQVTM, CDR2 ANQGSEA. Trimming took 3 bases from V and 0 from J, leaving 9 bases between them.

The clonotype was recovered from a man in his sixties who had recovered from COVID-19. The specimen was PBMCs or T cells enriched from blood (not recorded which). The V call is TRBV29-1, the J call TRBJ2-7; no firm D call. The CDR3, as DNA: TGCAGCGTTGAGGTCCCTAGCTCCTACGAGCAGTACTTC. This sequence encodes CSVEVPSSYEQYF.